Presented here are 8 T cell receptor beta chains from one specimen sequenced in a study of beta chain features in type 1 diabetes. General study points: Type 1 diabetes patients had TCRB CDR3s that were shorter (moderately but significantly so) in all four CD4+ subsets.

For these TCRs, the target antigens are not known. Every bit of the isolated RNA underwent reverse transcription, so sequencing read expressed TCRB transcripts. Profiled with immunoSEQ multiplex PCR; TCRdb holds only in-frame clones, not every one. This table has around 260,000 clones, around 24% appearing once. Material: naive CD4+ T cells from blood. The receptor set was obtained from a woman in her twenties or thirties with type 1 diabetes.

The chain links TRBV4-1 to TRBJ2-1; 9 bases are a match to TRBD2. V was pared by 1 base and J by 9 bases, with 7 bases of the junction left unmatched. Germline V CDR1 and CDR2: MGHRA, YSYEKL. The CDR3 is made up of 15 amino acids. CDR3 in DNA: TGCGCCAGCAGCCAAGGCGGGAGGGAATGGGGTGAGCAGTTCTTC. Its protein product is CASSQGGREWGEQFF.

The chain has TRBV29-1 and TRBJ1-1; D may be TRBD1 (5 bases). This CDR3 has 11 residues. In germline, CDR1 is SQVTM, CDR2 ANQGSEA. Between the trimmed V and J ends, which lost 7 bases and 5 bases, there was a span of 11 bases. The chain's CDR3 is CSAGGGTEAFF. CDR3 DNA sequence: TGCAGCGCTGGGGGGGGGACTGAAGCTTTCTTT.

This clone was observed a handful of times. The CDR3 loop reads CASSFDRDRSRQAFF. The CDR3 nucleotides read TGTGCCAGCAGTTTCGACCGGGACAGATCTAGACAAGCTTTCTTT. This chain links TRBV6-5 with TRBJ1-1, with 7 bases that match TRBD1. The trim removed 4 bases at V and 9 bases at J, leaving 14 bases unmatched. The germline V gene has CDR1 MNHEY and CDR2 SVGAGI. The CDR3 runs to 15 residues.

This clone was observed a few times. V and J are TRBV18 and TRBJ2-7; 7 bases match TRBD2. CDR1 KGHSH and CDR2 LQKENI come from the germline V gene. Trimming at V came to 0 bases and at J to 5 bases, leaving 10 bases not matched to a gene. This CDR3 has 16 residues. This chain's CDR3 is CASSPPRGGRSDEQYF. The CDR3 DNA reads TGTGCCAGCTCACCACCGAGGGGCGGGAGATCTGACGAGCAGTACTTC.

In the case of this clone: At one end, the junction sequence differs from germline, possibly due to a read error. This chain connects TRBV30 to TRBJ2-3, with D possibly matching TRBD2 (5 bases). This CDR3 contains 12 residues. Germline V CDR1 and CDR2: GTSNPN, SVGIG (reference sequence). In DNA, the CDR3 is TGTGCCTGGAGTACCTCGGGGTTGGATACGGATTTT. It is translated as CAWSTSGLDTDF.

This chain links TRBV28 with TRBJ1-2; D is unclear. This CDR3 region has 14 residues. With 6 bases removed from V and 4 bases from J, the gap between germline ends came to 15 bases. CDR1 is MDHEN, CDR2 SYDVKM, per germline. CDR3 protein: CASSLIPQVYGYTF. As DNA, the CDR3 is TGTGCCAGCAGCCTCATCCCACAAGTCTATGGCTACACCTTC.

The rearrangement joins TRBV6-6 to TRBJ2-1; D is uncertain. The CDR3 has 13 residues. Germline values: CDR1 MNHNY, CDR2 SVGAGI (reference sequence). V lost 7 bases and J lost 1, with 8 bases in between. This CDR3 reads CASTLGSYNEQFF. The DNA for the CDR3 is TGTGCCAGCACCCTCGGTTCCTACAATGAGCAGTTCTTC.

The V call is TRBV30, the J call TRBJ2-3; D might be TRBD2 (5 bases). Germline V CDR1 and CDR2: GTSNPN, SVGIG (reference sequence). The V gene lost 0 bases and the J gene lost 5 bases, with 9 bases spanning the gap. The CDR3 consists of 13 residues. CDR3: CAWSVDRGDTQYF. CDR3 nucleotide sequence: TGTGCCTGGAGTGTAGACCGGGGAGATACGCAGTATTTT.